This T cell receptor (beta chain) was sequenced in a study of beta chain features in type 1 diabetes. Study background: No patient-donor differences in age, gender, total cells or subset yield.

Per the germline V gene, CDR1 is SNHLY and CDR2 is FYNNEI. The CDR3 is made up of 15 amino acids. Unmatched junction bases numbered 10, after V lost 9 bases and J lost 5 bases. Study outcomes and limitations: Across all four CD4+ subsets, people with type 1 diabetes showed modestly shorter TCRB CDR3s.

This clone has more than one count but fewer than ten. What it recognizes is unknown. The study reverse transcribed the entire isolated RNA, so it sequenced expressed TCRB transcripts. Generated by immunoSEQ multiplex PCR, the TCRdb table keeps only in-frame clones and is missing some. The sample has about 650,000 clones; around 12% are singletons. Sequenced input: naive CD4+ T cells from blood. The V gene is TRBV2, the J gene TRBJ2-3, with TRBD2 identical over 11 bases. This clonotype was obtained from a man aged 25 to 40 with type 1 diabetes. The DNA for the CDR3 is TGTGCCAGTCGAGAAGCCGGGACTAGCGGAGATACGCAGTATTTT. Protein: CASREAGTSGDTQYF.